These 2 T cell receptor beta chains were sequenced from one sample in a study of metastatic and nonmetastatic thyroid tumors. None of the patients had undergone any treatment ahead of thyroid surgery. TCRdb ran MiXCR on the PCR reads. Among 75,000 to 100,000 clones listed, about 13% were seen once. Source material: blood. The receptors were gathered from a female donor with papillary thyroid cancer or a benign thyroid nodule (not recorded which). Some clones in this sample may be carry-over from other donors' samples.

Worth noting for this clone: A much larger clonotype is one base distant, so this may be a read error. This chain links TRBV11-2 with TRBJ1-4; tentative D call: TRBD1 (5 bases). V was trimmed by 1 base and J by 7 bases, leaving 7 bases between them. This CDR3 has 13 amino acids. Looked up from germline, CDR1 is SGHAT and CDR2 is FQNNGV. Here the CDR3 DNA reads TGTGCCAGCAGCTTAGGACAGTGTGAAAAACTGTTTTTT. Its translation: CASSLGQCEKLFF.

This clone was detected ten times or more. The chain employs TRBV28 and TRBJ2-3; a possible D gene is TRBD1 (6 bases). This CDR3 spans 14 amino acids. Germline V gives CDR1 MDHEN, CDR2 SYDVKM. V lost 4 bases and J 2 bases, leaving 10 bases between the germline ends. Written as DNA, the CDR3 is TGTGCCAGCAGTTCCAGGGGATCCACAGATACGCAGTATTTT. Residues: CASSSRGSTDTQYF.